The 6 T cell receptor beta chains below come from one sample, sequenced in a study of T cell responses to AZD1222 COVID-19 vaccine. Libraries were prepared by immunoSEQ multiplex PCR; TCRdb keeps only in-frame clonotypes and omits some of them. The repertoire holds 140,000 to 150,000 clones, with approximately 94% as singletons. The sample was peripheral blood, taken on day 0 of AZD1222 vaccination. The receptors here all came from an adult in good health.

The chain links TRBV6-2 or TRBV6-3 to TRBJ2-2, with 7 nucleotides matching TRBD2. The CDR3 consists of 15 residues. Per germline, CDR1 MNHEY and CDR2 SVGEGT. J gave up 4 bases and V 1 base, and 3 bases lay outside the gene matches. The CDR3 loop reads CASSYWGGTTGELFF. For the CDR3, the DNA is TGTGCCAGCAGTTACTGGGGGGGGACCACCGGGGAGCTGTTTTTT.

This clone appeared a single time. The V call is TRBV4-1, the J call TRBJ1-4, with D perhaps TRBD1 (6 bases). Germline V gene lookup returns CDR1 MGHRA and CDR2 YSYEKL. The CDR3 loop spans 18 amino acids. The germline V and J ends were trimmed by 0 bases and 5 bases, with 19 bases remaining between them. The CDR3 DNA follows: TGCGCCAGCAGCCAAGATTGGGGGATGGGGGCGATAAATGAAAAACTGTTTTTT. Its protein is CASSQDWGMGAINEKLFF.

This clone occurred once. CDR3 DNA: TGCGCCAGCAGTGAGGGGGAGTATGGCTACACCTTC. Translating it yields CASSEGEYGYTF. The chain couples TRBV10-2 to TRBJ1-2; D unclear. With 2 bases removed from V and 5 bases from J, the gap between germline ends came to 6 bases. Germline V lookup: CDR1 WSHSY, CDR2 SAAADI. This CDR3 has 12 amino acids.

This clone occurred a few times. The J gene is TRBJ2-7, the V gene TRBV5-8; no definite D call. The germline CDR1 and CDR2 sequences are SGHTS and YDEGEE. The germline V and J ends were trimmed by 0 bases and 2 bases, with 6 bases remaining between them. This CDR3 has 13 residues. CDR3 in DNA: TGTGCCAGCAGCTTGGGAGCCCCCTACGAGCAGTACTTC. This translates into CASSLGAPYEQYF.

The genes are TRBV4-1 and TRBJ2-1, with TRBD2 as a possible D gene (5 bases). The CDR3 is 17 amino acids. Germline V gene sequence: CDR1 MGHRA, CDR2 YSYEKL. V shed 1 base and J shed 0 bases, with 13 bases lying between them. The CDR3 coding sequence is TGCGCCAGCAGCCAAGCGATGGCGGGTAGCTCCTACAATGAGCAGTTCTTC. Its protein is CASSQAMAGSSYNEQFF.

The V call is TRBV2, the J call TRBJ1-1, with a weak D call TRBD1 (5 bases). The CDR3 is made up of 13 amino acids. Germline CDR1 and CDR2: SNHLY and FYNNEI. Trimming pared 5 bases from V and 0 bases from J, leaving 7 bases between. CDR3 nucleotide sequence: TGTGCCAGCAGTTTACAGGTGAACACTGAAGCTTTCTTT. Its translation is CASSLQVNTEAFF.